These 25 T cell receptor beta chains were all obtained from the same sample, sequenced in a study of long-term antiretroviral therapy in people with HIV. The immunoSEQ assay was v3.0, run at survey level. Assay used: immunoSEQ multiplex PCR; TCRdb lists only in-frame clones, some missing. The repertoire has around 18,000 clones, less than 85% of them found once; the top ten carry around 6%. This specimen consisted of unsorted PBMCs, obtained at the start of antiretroviral therapy, before treatment. Every receptor here comes from a man between 18 and 35 years old with HIV.

This chain links TRBV27 with TRBJ2-3; TRBD2 matches 9 bases. With 6 bases clipped from V and 3 bases from J, the junction kept 7 bases outside the gene matches. The germline V gene encodes CDR1 MNHEY and CDR2 SMNVEV (reference sequence). The CDR3 consists of 15 residues. CDR3 DNA: TGTGCCAGCAGCTCTAGCGGGACATGGACAGATACGCAGTATTTT. Translating gives CASSSSGTWTDTQYF.

V usage is TRBV5-4 and J usage is TRBJ1-3; perhaps TRBD1 as D (5 bases). The CDR3 covers 17 residues. The germline V gene has CDR1 SGHNT and CDR2 YYREEE (reference sequence). The ends were cut back, 0 bases at V and 0 bases at J, with 13 bases in the middle. The CDR3 reads CASSLGGGAFSGNTIYF. The DNA for the CDR3 is TGTGCCAGCAGCTTGGGGGGTGGGGCCTTCTCTGGAAACACCATATATTTT.

In regard to this clone: A junction boundary mismatches the germline segment, possibly from a read error. The rearrangement links TRBV28 to TRBJ1-5; D is unclear. Looked up from germline, CDR1 is MDHEN and CDR2 is SYDVKM. The CDR3 covers 14 residues. This CDR3 reads CASTLVGSDQPQHF. The CDR3 coding sequence is TGTGCCAGCACCTTGGTGGGTAGCGATCAGCCCCAGCATTTT. The full variable domain, with the rest looked up from reference TRBV28 and TRBJ1-5, is DVKVTQSSRYLVKRTGEKVFLECVQDMDHENMFWYRQDPGLGLRLIYFSYDVKMKEKGDIPEGYSVSREKKERFSLILESASTNQTSMYLCASTLVGSDQPQHFGDGTRLSIL.

There are a few counts of this clone. The gene calls are TRBV5-4 and TRBJ1-5; 11 positions match TRBD1. The V and J ends lost 5 bases and 6 bases, in that order; junction bases with no gene match: 22. Germline assignment: CDR1 SGHNT and CDR2 YYREEE (reference sequence). CDR3 length: 20 residues. The CDR3 sequence is CASRPADRGRRRLGRQPQHF. As DNA, the CDR3 is TGTGCCAGCAGACCCGCGGACAGGGGGCGAAGGCGCTTGGGTCGTCAGCCCCAGCATTTT.

V is TRBV18 and J is TRBJ2-5, with D unclear. Germline assignment: CDR1 KGHSH and CDR2 LQKENI. Trimming shortened V by 0 bases and J by 7 bases, and 12 bases separated the two germline ends. This CDR3 comprises 14 residues. Here the CDR3 reads CASSPPPDPGTQYF. The CDR3 DNA reads TGTGCCAGCTCACCACCTCCGGACCCAGGGACCCAGTACTTC. The complete variable domain, with remaining parts taken from reference TRBV18 and TRBJ2-5, reads NAGVMQNPRHLVRRRGQEARLRCSPMKGHSHVYWYRQLPEEGLKFMVYLQKENIIDESGMPKERFSAEFPKEGPSILRIQQVVRGDSAAYFCASSPPPDPGTQYFGPGTRLLVL.

The rearrangement uses TRBV21-1 and TRBJ2-7; TRBD1, as called in the table, went unchecked against the DNA. TRBV21-1 is shown as a pseudogene. The CDR3 is 16 residues long. The CDR3 DNA sequence: TGTGCCAGCAGGCAGGGGGGACCCCGCGGCCCAGGGGAGCAGTACTTC. Translation: CASRQGGPRGPGEQYF.

The rearrangement joins TRBV12-5 to TRBJ2-7; 12 positions agree with TRBD1. V lost 1 base, J lost 7 bases, and 8 bases stayed unmatched. There are 16 residues in the CDR3. The germline V gene encodes CDR1 LGHNT and CDR2 FRNRAP. CDR3 residues: CASGLDMGQGAAEQYF. The CDR3 bases are TGTGCTAGTGGTTTGGACATGGGACAGGGGGCGGCTGAGCAGTACTTC.

The chain combines TRBV4-1 with TRBJ1-2; D is unclear. The CDR3 loop spans 15 amino acids. Trimming removed 0 bases from V and 4 bases from J, with 12 bases in between. The germline V gene encodes CDR1 MGHRA and CDR2 YSYEKL. CDR3 sequence (DNA): TGCGCCAGCAGCCAAGATCAGCAGGTCCTCTATGGCTACACCTTC. This translates into CASSQDQQVLYGYTF.

The rearrangement joins TRBV28 to TRBJ2-3, with 9 bases that match TRBD1. After removal of 7 bases from V and 2 bases from J, the junction contained 7 bases not matched to a gene. This CDR3 region has 15 residues. Germline assignment: CDR1 MDHEN and CDR2 SYDVKM. The CDR3 is CASTKRDRDTDTQYF. DNA for the CDR3: TGTGCCAGCACAAAGCGGGACAGGGACACAGATACGCAGTATTTT.

The chain joins TRBV2 to TRBJ2-7, with TRBD2 matching over 10 bases. Germline V gene data show CDR1 as SNHLY and CDR2 as FYNNEI. J lost 5 bases, V lost 7 bases, and 5 bases had no gene match. The CDR3 totals 13 residues. CDR3 loop: CASKGLAGDEQYF. The CDR3 DNA follows: TGTGCCAGCAAGGGGCTAGCGGGAGACGAGCAGTACTTC.

The chain employs TRBV18 and TRBJ1-1; D uncertain. The ends were cut back, 1 base at V and 0 bases at J, with 6 bases in the middle. The CDR3 has 14 residues. Germline CDR1 and CDR2: KGHSH and LQKENI. The CDR3 sequence is CASSPRPMNTEAFF. As DNA, the CDR3 is TGTGCCAGCTCACCACGGCCTATGAACACTGAAGCTTTCTTT. The complete variable domain, with remaining parts taken from reference TRBV18 and TRBJ1-1, reads NAGVMQNPRHLVRRRGQEARLRCSPMKGHSHVYWYRQLPEEGLKFMVYLQKENIIDESGMPKERFSAEFPKEGPSILRIQQVVRGDSAAYFCASSPRPMNTEAFFGQGTRLTVV.

CDR3 bases: TGTGCCACCGGAGGGGGAGGGCTCGAGCAGTACTTC. Its translation: CATGGGGLEQYF. The chain carries TRBV15 and TRBJ2-7; the D gene is possibly TRBD2 (7 bases). The CDR3 length is 12 residues. V lost 8 bases and J 6 bases, leaving 14 bases between the germline ends. CDR1 is LNHNV and CDR2 is YYDKDF in the germline V gene (reference sequence).

DNA for the CDR3: TGTGCCAGCAGTTACCGGGCCCCCTCTGGAAACACCATATATTTT. This encodes CASSYRAPSGNTIYF. This rearrangement joins TRBV6-5 to TRBJ1-3; D uncertain. Per the germline V gene, CDR1 is MNHEY and CDR2 is SVGAGI. Trimming stripped 2 bases from V and 0 bases from J, with 8 bases between. The CDR3 extends over 15 amino acids.

This clone was found once. The chain links TRBV28 to TRBJ2-7; D is perhaps TRBD1 (5 bases). Germline values: CDR1 MDHEN, CDR2 SYDVKM. The germline V and J ends were trimmed by 5 bases and 2 bases, with 10 bases remaining between them. The CDR3 covers 13 residues. The CDR3 region is CASSPWGPYEQYF. The CDR3 region has the DNA TGTGCCAGCAGTCCCTGGGGCCCCTACGAGCAGTACTTC. The entire variable domain, with the rest obtained from reference TRBV28 and TRBJ2-7, is as follows: DVKVTQSSRYLVKRTGEKVFLECVQDMDHENMFWYRQDPGLGLRLIYFSYDVKMKEKGDIPEGYSVSREKKERFSLILESASTNQTSMYLCASSPWGPYEQYFGPGTRLTVT.

J is TRBJ1-4 and V is TRBV28, with TRBD1 matching over 9 bases. The CDR3 is 15 amino acids. Trimming at V came to 3 bases and at J to 10 bases, leaving 9 bases not matched to a gene. Germline V gene sequence: CDR1 MDHEN, CDR2 SYDVKM. This CDR3 is CASSLWDREVVKLFF. The DNA of the CDR3 is TGTGCCAGCAGTTTGTGGGACAGGGAGGTTGTAAAACTGTTTTTT.

Here the CDR3 DNA reads TGTGCCACCAGCAGACTAGGTGGGGCGAACACTGAAGCTTTCTTT. Residues: CATSRLGGANTEAFF. V usage is TRBV15 and J usage is TRBJ1-1; tentative D call: TRBD1 (5 bases). The CDR3 sequence is 15 residues long. V lost 2 bases, J lost 1 base, and 11 bases lay in between. Germline values: CDR1 LNHNV, CDR2 YYDKDF (reference sequence).

V and J are TRBV7-8 and TRBJ2-7; 14 bases agree with TRBD2. This CDR3 region has 15 residues. V lost 5 bases, J lost 6 bases, and 6 bases stayed unmatched. The germline CDR1 and CDR2 sequences are SGHVS and FQNEAQ. The CDR3 sequence is CASSRGTSGSIEQYF. In DNA, the CDR3 is TGTGCCAGCAGCCGCGGGACTAGCGGGAGCATCGAGCAGTACTTC.

The chain combines TRBV5-6 with TRBJ1-2, with D unresolved. The V end lost 0 bases, the J end lost 2 bases, and 8 bases lay between the germline ends. The CDR3 has 14 residues. Germline CDR1 SGHDT, CDR2 YYEEEE. The CDR3 loop reads CASSLENLNYGYTF. The CDR3 DNA reads TGTGCCAGCAGCTTGGAAAACCTCAACTATGGCTACACCTTC.

In DNA form, the CDR3 reads TGTGCCAGTAGTATACTAGCGGGATTGGGTGAGCAGTTCTTC. Translating gives CASSILAGLGEQFF. V gene TRBV19 combines with J gene TRBJ2-1, with 9 nucleotides matching TRBD2. Trimming removed 2 bases from V and 9 bases from J; junction bases left unmatched: 5. The CDR3 sequence is 14 residues long. Looked up from germline, CDR1 is LNHDA and CDR2 is SQIVND (reference sequence). The variable domain in full, with the rest retrieved from reference TRBV19 and TRBJ2-1, is DGGITQSPKYLFRKEGQNVTLSCEQNLNHDAMYWYRQDPGQGLRLIYYSQIVNDFQKGDIAEGYSVSREKKESFPLTVTSAQKNPTAFYLCASSILAGLGEQFFGPGTRLTVL.

The J gene is TRBJ1-1, the V gene TRBV19; 9 bases map to TRBD1. Germline V gives CDR1 LNHDA, CDR2 SQIVND (reference sequence). Losses at the gene ends were 4 bases for V and 5 bases for J; bases not matched to a gene: 5. This CDR3 region has 14 residues. CDR3 bases: TGTGCCAGTAGTACCGACAGGGGGGTGACTGAAGCTTTCTTT. Its protein product is CASSTDRGVTEAFF.

The chain uses TRBV28 and TRBJ2-7; the D gene could be TRBD1 or TRBD2 (5 bases each). There are 13 residues in the CDR3. CDR1 is MDHEN and CDR2 is SYDVKM in the germline V gene. Trimming pared 3 bases from V and 7 bases from J, leaving 13 bases between. The chain's CDR3 is CASSFPRDPEQYF. CDR3 sequence (DNA): TGTGCCAGCAGTTTCCCCCGGGACCCGGAGCAGTACTTC.

The chain combines TRBV19 with TRBJ1-1, with 8 bases lining up with TRBD1. This CDR3 contains 14 residues. Germline V lookup: CDR1 LNHDA, CDR2 SQIVND (reference sequence). V was pared by 6 bases and J by 1 base, with 4 bases of the junction left unmatched. In DNA, the CDR3 is TGTGCCAGTAGCCTCAGGGGGCCGAACACTGAAGCTTTCTTT. Translating gives CASSLRGPNTEAFF.

This clone showed up just a few times. CDR3 amino acids: CASSLEGLWANEQFF. CDR3 sequence (DNA): TGTGCCAGCAGTTTAGAGGGACTGTGGGCCAATGAGCAGTTCTTC. This chain connects TRBV28 to TRBJ2-1; D might be TRBD2 (6 bases). Germline V gene data show CDR1 as MDHEN and CDR2 as SYDVKM. The CDR3 is made up of 15 amino acids. The V and J ends lost 2 bases and 6 bases respectively, with 14 bases between them.

There are a few counts of this clone. V gene TRBV9 combines with J gene TRBJ2-7, with no clear D. The germline CDR1 and CDR2 sequences are SGDLS and YYNGEE. There are 10 residues in the CDR3. V lost 7 bases and J 3 bases, leaving 5 bases between the germline ends. CDR3 sequence (DNA): TGTGCCAGCTCCGGCTACGAGCAGTACTTC. Translated: CASSGYEQYF.

The chain combines TRBV6-5 with TRBJ2-7; D not certain. Germline CDR1 MNHEY, CDR2 SVGAGI. The germline V and J ends were trimmed by 4 bases and 0 bases, with 10 bases remaining between them. This CDR3 is 14 amino acids long. The CDR3 here is CASSFLISSYEQYF. In nucleotides, the CDR3 is TGTGCCAGCAGTTTCTTAATAAGCTCCTACGAGCAGTACTTC.